This section outlines one TCR beta chain sequence together with its context. Its matching antigen is unknown. The germline V gene has CDR1 MRHNA and CDR2 SNTAGT. The CDR3 is 16 amino acids. The germline V and J ends were trimmed by 0 bases and 0 bases, with 8 bases remaining between them. The immunoSEQ assay was version 4, run in survey mode. The table came from immunoSEQ multiplex PCR; TCRdb's copy has only in-frame clones and leaves some out. The sample includes 20,000 to 25,000 clones, approximately 79% seen only once; the top ten take less than 2%. The entry originates in a study of persistence of HIV-infected CD4 T cells. The stimulus was an HIV-1 Gag 15-mer peptide pool, 0.95 to 1 ug/peptide/mL. Responding CD4+ T cells were sorted by upregulation of both CD40 ligand and CD69. Stimulated PBMCs had first been depleted of CD8+ T cells.

This sequence was found in an adult man with HIV who was CMV-seropositive. Material: CD4+ T cells sorted from PBMCs after 18-hour stimulation, obtained from a patient who received antiretroviral therapy. The rearrangement uses TRBV6-4 and TRBJ2-2; D gene uncertain. The CDR3 is CASSDSAAPNTGELFF. The CDR3 region has the DNA TGTGCCAGCAGTGACTCGGCAGCTCCGAACACCGGGGAGCTGTTTTTT.